The TCR beta chain described here comes from a study of regulatory T cells in long-lasting Graves disease. Study-level background: The definition of persistent Graves' disease was over 5 years of antithyroid drugs with positive TSH receptor antibodies. Study results and limitations: The study found TRBV28, TRBJ1-2 and TRBJ2-5 favored in persistent disease.

The time point is: persistent/refractory GD, antithyroid drugs over 5 years with positive TRAb. TCR sequences were obtained from RNA taken from PBMCs. Arm-PCR of CDR3 regions and iRepertoire HTBI primers were used to build TCR beta libraries. One entry per CDR3 protein, called by TCRdb with MiXCR from the multiplex PCR reads. Among approximately 400,000 distinct CDR3 sequences, 23% were seen once, and the ten largest hold around 24%. Germline lookup yields CDR1 MNHEY and CDR2 SMNVEV (reference sequence). The CDR3 length is 15 residues. Trimming took off 3 bases at V and 5 bases at J, with 13 bases between the two ends. The sample holds many counts of this clonotype. What it binds is not known.

The rearrangement uses TRBV27 and TRBJ2-2, with D perhaps matching TRBD1 (6 bases). This receptor was taken from a female donor with Graves disease. Sequences were derived from peripheral blood mononuclear cells (PBMCs), sampled when the disease was refractory, from a patient treated with antithyroid drugs. CDR3 protein: CASSFGLGGTGELFF. Here the CDR3 DNA reads TGTGCCAGCAGTTTCGGGCTAGGGGGTACCGGGGAGCTGTTTTTT.